Each of the 26 T cell receptor beta chains below was sequenced from the same sample in a study of identical twins. One entry per CDR3 protein, called by TCRdb with MiXCR from the 5' RACE reads. The sample contains about 810,000 distinct CDR3 sequences, roughly an eighth of which appear only once. The sample also formed part of further work on yellow fever vaccine responses in identical twins.

Sequencing was done on a sample of PBMCs. The receptors here all came from a young woman in good health.

This clonotype was picked up a small number of times. This chain uses TRBV4-1 with TRBJ2-1; D perhaps matches TRBD1 (6 bases). Per germline, CDR1 MGHRA and CDR2 YSYEKL. CDR3 length equals 14 residues. V shed 0 bases and J shed 7 bases, with 10 bases lying between them. The CDR3 DNA reads as TGCGCCAGCAGCCAAGAAGGGGGTAGAAATGAGCAGTTCTTC. Amino acids: CASSQEGGRNEQFF.

This clonotype was detected a few times. The chain has TRBV12-3 or TRBV12-4 and TRBJ2-4, with D possibly being TRBD2 (5 bases). The CDR3 covers 16 residues. V shed 2 bases and J shed 0 bases, with 11 bases lying between them. The CDR3 region is CASSLSRAGAKNIQYF. The CDR3 region has the DNA TGTGCCAGCAGTTTATCCCGGGCGGGAGCCAAAAACATTCAGTACTTC.

This chain joins TRBV2 and TRBJ2-3, with D tentatively TRBD2 (6 bases). In germline, CDR1 is SNHLY, CDR2 FYNNEI. The V end was cut by 8 bases, the J end by 1 base, with 13 bases between. The CDR3 is 14 amino acids. The CDR3 DNA sequence: TGTGCCAGCGGCCGGGACTTCCGCACAGATACGCAGTATTTT. It codes for CASGRDFRTDTQYF.

This chain links TRBV28 with TRBJ2-7; 8 nucleotides agree with TRBD1. The CDR3 length is 16 residues. Germline loops: CDR1 MDHEN, CDR2 SYDVKM. J was trimmed by 3 bases and V by 7 bases; bases with no gene match: 14. In DNA, the CDR3 is TGTGCCAGCAACCCCCCGGGGCGGGGACAGGACTACGAGCAGTACTTC. Encoded protein: CASNPPGRGQDYEQYF.

This clonotype was found many times. The V and J genes are TRBV20-1 and TRBJ1-2; D remains ambiguous. The V gene's germline CDR1 is DFQATT and CDR2 SNEGSKA (reference sequence). The CDR3 has 13 amino acids. Deletions cut 3 bases from V and 4 bases from J, with 12 bases between. CDR3 nucleotides: TGCAGTGCTAGCGAGGGAGGGAGCTATGGCTACACCTTC. This sequence encodes CSASEGGSYGYTF.

This chain uses TRBV11-1 with TRBJ2-1, with 13 bases aligning to TRBD2. V shed 5 bases, J shed 3 bases, and the junction held 16 bases outside the gene matches. This CDR3 has 20 amino acids. Germline V gene sequence: CDR1 SGHAT, CDR2 FQDESV (reference sequence). CDR3 bases: TGTGCCAGCAGCCCTACCCTGGGACTAGCGGGACGGGGTCTCTACAATGAGCAGTTCTTC. Translating gives CASSPTLGLAGRGLYNEQFF.

The chain is built from TRBV29-1 and TRBJ2-5; D remains ambiguous. Germline CDR1 is SQVTM and CDR2 is ANQGSEA. There are 12 residues in the CDR3. The germline V and J ends were trimmed by 4 bases and 5 bases, with 11 bases remaining between them. The chain's CDR3 is CSVVVASETQYF. CDR3 sequence (DNA): TGCAGCGTTGTGGTGGCCTCGGAGACCCAGTACTTC.

This chain links TRBV7-9 with TRBJ2-7, with 7 positions matching TRBD2. Unmatched junction bases numbered 1, after V lost 2 bases and J lost 3 bases. Germline V gene lookup returns CDR1 SEHNR and CDR2 FQNEAQ (reference sequence). The CDR3 sequence is 13 residues long. The CDR3 sequence is CASSLLADYEQYV. In DNA, the CDR3 is TGTGCCAGCAGCTTACTAGCGGACTACGAGCAGTACGTC.

The chain is built from TRBV5-1 and TRBJ1-1, with a possible D match to TRBD1 (6 bases). Germline CDR1 SGHRS, CDR2 YFSETQ. The CDR3 consists of 16 residues. The germline V and J ends were trimmed by 0 bases and 1 base, with 13 bases remaining between them. The chain's CDR3 is CASSLALRGGNTEAFF. The CDR3 DNA follows: TGCGCCAGCAGCTTGGCCCTCAGGGGAGGGAACACTGAAGCTTTCTTT.

At least ten counts were recorded for this clonotype. CDR3 bases: TGTGCCAGCAGCGTAGCACGGACAGATACGCAGTATTTT. Protein: CASSVARTDTQYF. This sequence joins TRBV9 and TRBJ2-3; D is undetermined. V was pared by 0 bases and J by 3 bases, with 5 bases between. Germline loops: CDR1 SGDLS, CDR2 YYNGEE. This CDR3 has 13 amino acids.

The J gene is TRBJ1-6, the V gene TRBV5-1, with TRBD1 matching over 10 bases. Germline V gene data show CDR1 as SGHRS and CDR2 as YFSETQ. V was pared by 4 bases and J by 4 bases, with 8 bases of the junction left unmatched. The CDR3 loop spans 17 amino acids. The CDR3: CASSPWTGGGYNSPLHF. CDR3 nucleotides: TGCGCCAGCAGCCCATGGACAGGGGGGGGTTATAATTCACCCCTCCACTTT. The entire variable domain, with the rest obtained from reference TRBV5-1 and TRBJ1-6, is as follows: KAGVTQTPRYLIKTRGQQVTLSCSPISGHRSVSWYQQTPGQGLQFLFEYFSETQRNKGNFPGRFSGRQFSNSRSEMNVSTLELGDSALYLCASSPWTGGGYNSPLHFGNGTRLTVT.

There are a few counts of this clonotype. The chain has TRBV20-1 and TRBJ1-1, with D uncertain. CDR1 is DFQATT, CDR2 SNEGSKA, per germline (reference sequence). The CDR3 contains 11 residues. Trimming removed 6 bases from V and 7 bases from J, with 12 bases in between. The CDR3 reads CSAPPQVEAFF. CDR3 nucleotides: TGCAGTGCCCCCCCCCAAGTTGAAGCTTTCTTT.

This clonotype came up a few times. The chain links TRBV28 to TRBJ1-4, with D unclear. Trimming removed 2 bases from V and 12 bases from J, with 10 bases in between. The CDR3 is made up of 12 amino acids. Germline V gene sequence: CDR1 MDHEN, CDR2 SYDVKM. CDR3 loop: CASSLGSTELFF. CDR3 bases: TGTGCCAGCAGTTTAGGTTCGACGGAACTGTTTTTT.

This chain connects TRBV18 to TRBJ1-1, with D perhaps TRBD1 (6 bases). CDR1 is KGHSH, CDR2 LQKENI, per germline. The CDR3 extends over 14 amino acids. The ends were cut back, 6 bases at V and 3 bases at J, with 14 bases in the middle. The CDR3 spells CASSPGQTHTEAFF. As DNA, the CDR3 is TGTGCCAGCTCGCCAGGACAGACCCACACTGAAGCTTTCTTT.

In its sample, this clonotype was seen a few times. The chain uses TRBV29-1 and TRBJ2-3, with D possibly TRBD2 on 6 matching bases. V was shortened by 5 bases and J by 2 bases, with 14 bases between the two germline ends. Germline V lookup: CDR1 SQVTM, CDR2 ANQGSEA. The CDR3 has 14 amino acids. CDR3 residues: CSVRGTFSTDTQYF. The CDR3 nucleotides read TGCAGCGTTAGAGGGACTTTCTCCACAGATACGCAGTATTTT.

V and J are TRBV28 and TRBJ2-7; D might be TRBD2 (5 bases). The CDR3 consists of 16 residues. V lost 6 bases and J lost 4, with 22 bases in between. The germline CDR1 and CDR2 sequences are MDHEN and SYDVKM. The CDR3 loop reads CASSPTIGRFGYEQYF. The CDR3 nucleotides read TGTGCCAGCAGCCCGACTATAGGGAGATTCGGGTACGAGCAGTACTTC.

The sample holds a few counts of this clonotype. The genes are TRBV6-5 and TRBJ2-5, with D perhaps given as TRBD1 or TRBD2 (5 bases each). Germline values: CDR1 MNHEY, CDR2 SVGAGI. This CDR3 is built from 16 residues. Trimming cost V 0 bases and J 4 bases, with 15 bases left between them. The CDR3, as DNA: TGTGCCAGCAGTTACTCGGGGGTCAGGGCAGGAGAGACCCAGTACTTC. Amino acid sequence: CASSYSGVRAGETQYF.

This clonotype was observed a few times. The CDR3 here is CSASFSGTTGELFF. CDR3 DNA: TGCAGTGCTAGTTTCTCAGGCACTACCGGGGAGCTGTTTTTT. The chain has TRBV20-1 and TRBJ2-2; D gene uncertain. Deletions cut 3 bases from V and 5 bases from J, with 13 bases between. The germline CDR1 and CDR2 sequences are DFQATT and SNEGSKA (reference sequence). This CDR3 contains 14 residues.

The rearrangement joins TRBV6-1 to TRBJ2-1; D is uncertain. CDR1 MNHNS and CDR2 SASEGT come from the germline V gene. The CDR3 runs to 18 residues. V lost 2 bases, J lost 0 bases, and 17 bases lay in between. The CDR3 DNA is TGTGCCAGCAGTGAATGGTGGGCAGCGAGGAGCTCCTACAATGAGCAGTTCTTC. Protein: CASSEWWAARSSYNEQFF.

The rearrangement uses TRBV7-6 and TRBJ2-5; no reliable D call. Germline lookup yields CDR1 SGHVS and CDR2 FNYEAQ. The CDR3 runs 15 residues. Trimming removed 0 bases from V and 5 bases from J, with 13 bases in between. CDR3 sequence: CASSLAADLGETQYF. DNA for the CDR3: TGTGCCAGCAGCTTAGCCGCGGACCTAGGGGAGACCCAGTACTTC.

This clonotype was counted a few times. V usage is TRBV7-9 and J usage is TRBJ1-5; D not certain. Between the trimmed V and J ends, which lost 2 bases and 7 bases, there was a span of 9 bases. Germline V gives CDR1 SEHNR, CDR2 FQNEAQ (reference sequence). The CDR3 runs to 13 residues. The CDR3 DNA follows: TGTGCCAGCAGCTTAAATACGAGACAGCCCCAGCATTTT. Translated, it gives CASSLNTRQPQHF.

This clonotype was found a few times. CDR3 sequence reads: CASSLPDHSSYNEQFF. The CDR3 region has the DNA TGTGCCAGCAGCCTCCCCGACCACAGCTCCTACAATGAGCAGTTCTTC. V is TRBV4-2 and J is TRBJ2-1, with no clear D. CDR1 and CDR2 from the germline V gene are LGHNA and YNFKEQ. The length of the CDR3 is 16 residues. V was cut by 4 bases and J by 0 bases, with 13 bases left in between.

In this sample, this clonotype turned up many times. The chain uses TRBV10-3 and TRBJ2-7; D gene uncertain. V shed 6 bases and J shed 7 bases, with 13 bases lying between them. The CDR3 length is 12 residues. Germline V gives CDR1 ENHRY, CDR2 SYGVKD. The CDR3 protein is CAISPRMGEQYV. CDR3 in DNA: TGTGCCATCAGCCCAAGAATGGGGGAGCAGTACGTC.

The V call is TRBV6-5, the J call TRBJ1-4; D is unclear. V was shortened by 8 bases and J by 5 bases, with 9 bases between the two germline ends. Germline assignment: CDR1 MNHEY and CDR2 SVGAGI. The CDR3 contains 12 residues. The CDR3 coding sequence is TGTGCCAGCGGAGAGGCCAATGAAAAACTGTTTTTT. This codes for CASGEANEKLFF.

The CDR3 DNA follows: TGTGCCAGCAGTCCCCTCACCTGGGGCGGAAACACCGGGGAGCTGTTTTTT. Protein product: CASSPLTWGGNTGELFF. J is TRBJ2-2 and V is TRBV6-1; D might be TRBD1 (5 bases). Germline V gives CDR1 MNHNS, CDR2 SASEGT. V was pared by 5 bases and J by 2 bases, with 18 bases between. The CDR3 totals 17 residues.

This chain connects TRBV5-5 to TRBJ2-2; D is possibly TRBD1 (6 bases). The germline V and J ends were trimmed by 3 bases and 4 bases, with 13 bases remaining between them. This CDR3 is 15 amino acids long. Germline V gives CDR1 SGHKS, CDR2 YYEKEE (reference sequence). The CDR3 loop is CASSWGQRITGELFF. In nucleotides, the CDR3 is TGTGCCAGCAGCTGGGGGCAGCGTATCACCGGGGAGCTGTTTTTT. The whole variable domain, filled in from reference TRBV5-5 and TRBJ2-2, reads DAGVTQSPTHLIKTRGQQVTLRCSPISGHKSVSWYQQVLGQGPQFIFQYYEKEERGRGNFPDRFSARQFPNYSSELNVNALLLGDSALYLCASSWGQRITGELFFGEGSRLTVL.